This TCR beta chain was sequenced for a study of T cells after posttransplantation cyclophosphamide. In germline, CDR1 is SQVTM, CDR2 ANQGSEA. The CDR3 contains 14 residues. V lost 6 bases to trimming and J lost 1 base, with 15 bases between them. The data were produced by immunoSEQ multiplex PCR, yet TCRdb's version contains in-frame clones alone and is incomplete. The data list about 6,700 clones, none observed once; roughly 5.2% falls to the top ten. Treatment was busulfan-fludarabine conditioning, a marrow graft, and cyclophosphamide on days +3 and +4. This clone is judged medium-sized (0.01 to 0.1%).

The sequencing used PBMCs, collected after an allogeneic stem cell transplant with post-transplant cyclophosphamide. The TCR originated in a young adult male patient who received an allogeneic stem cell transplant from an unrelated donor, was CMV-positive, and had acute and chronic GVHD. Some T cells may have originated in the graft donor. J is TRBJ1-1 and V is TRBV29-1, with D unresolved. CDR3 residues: CSVARNAGNTEAFF. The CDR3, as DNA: TGCAGCGTCGCCCGCAACGCGGGGAACACTGAAGCTTTCTTT.